One sample yielded the 8 T cell receptor beta chains listed below, sequenced in a study of tumor-infiltrating lymphocytes in oesophageal squamous cell carcinoma. TCRdb used MiXCR to reprocess the PCR reads, holding one entry per CDR3 protein. The sample yields about 13,000 distinct CDR3 sequences, roughly 56% seen once. The source material was esophageal tumor tissue. These TCRs come from a male donor with esophageal squamous cell carcinoma.

This clonotype qualifies as medium-sized. The chain joins TRBV12-3 or TRBV12-4 to TRBJ2-5, with 8 bases identical to TRBD1. V lost 3 bases to trimming and J lost 3 bases; unmatched junction nucleotides: 3. The CDR3 runs 14 residues. CDR3 loop: CASSFQQGEETQYF. For the CDR3, the DNA is TGTGCCAGCAGTTTTCAACAGGGGGAAGAGACCCAGTACTTC.

The chain links TRBV7-3 to TRBJ2-1; 7 bases are a match to TRBD1. With 5 bases clipped from V and 2 bases from J, the junction kept 6 bases outside the gene matches. There are 15 residues in the CDR3. Germline assignment: CDR1 SGHTA and CDR2 FQGTGA. The CDR3, as DNA: TGTGCCAGCAGCCAGGGGCAGGGGGCCTACAATGAGCAGTTCTTC. It yields the protein CASSQGQGAYNEQFF.

This clonotype was found once. This chain joins TRBV6-8 and TRBJ2-7; 12 positions match TRBD1. The CDR3 extends over 14 amino acids. In germline, CDR1 is MNHGY, CDR2 SAAAGT. V lost 5 bases, J lost 12 bases, and 11 bases stayed unmatched. The CDR3 loop reads CASSHTGTGGGRYF. The CDR3 DNA reads as TGTGCCAGCAGTCACACCGGGACAGGGGGCGGGCGGTACTTC.

By share of the sample, this clonotype is medium-sized. The chain couples TRBV2 to TRBJ1-1; D remains unclear. Germline V lookup: CDR1 SNHLY, CDR2 FYNNEI. The V end was cut by 4 bases, the J end by 5 bases, with 8 bases between. This CDR3 comprises 12 residues. The CDR3 nucleotides are TGTGCCAGCAGTGGCGCCGGTACTGAAGCTTTCTTT. Translated, it gives CASSGAGTEAFF.

This clonotype has just a few counts. This chain connects TRBV6-1 to TRBJ1-1; D possibly corresponds to TRBD1 (6 bases). CDR3 length: 13 amino acids. V shed 6 bases and J shed 2 bases, with 10 bases lying between them. CDR1 MNHNS and CDR2 SASEGT come from the germline V gene. CDR3 DNA: TGTGCCAGCAGCCACAGGGAAAACACTGAAGCTTTCTTT. Protein sequence: CASSHRENTEAFF.

This clonotype was observed at least ten times. The chain uses TRBV5-5 and TRBJ2-7; TRBD1 agrees at 10 bases. Per the germline V gene, CDR1 is SGHKS and CDR2 is YYEKEE (reference sequence). The CDR3 sequence is 15 residues long. The ends lost 3 bases at V and 5 bases at J; junction bases unmatched: 8. CDR3 sequence reads: CASSSWLTGGHEQYF. Here the CDR3 DNA reads TGTGCCAGCAGCTCTTGGTTGACAGGGGGCCACGAGCAGTACTTC.

By sample share, this clonotype is large. J is TRBJ2-1 and V is TRBV28, with 7 bases identical to TRBD2. CDR1 MDHEN and CDR2 SYDVKM come from the germline V gene. There are 15 residues in the CDR3. The V segment lost 6 bases and the J segment 7 bases; nucleotides outside the gene matches: 12. The CDR3 bases are TGTGCCAGCAGAAAACTCGGTGGCGGGGGTAATGAGCAGTTCTTC. It is translated as CASRKLGGGGNEQFF. Filled out from reference TRBV28 and TRBJ2-1, the complete variable domain reads DVKVTQSSRYLVKRTGEKVFLECVQDMDHENMFWYRQDPGLGLRLIYFSYDVKMKEKGDIPEGYSVSREKKERFSLILESASTNQTSMYLCASRKLGGGGNEQFFGPGTRLTVL.

V and J are TRBV6-6 and TRBJ2-5; TRBD1 aligns across 8 bases. Looked up from germline, CDR1 is MNHNY and CDR2 is SVGAGI (reference sequence). The CDR3 is 15 residues long. V lost 0 bases, J lost 4 bases, and 4 bases stayed unmatched. The chain's CDR3 is CASSYSGQDIETQYF. CDR3 nucleotides: TGTGCCAGCAGTTACTCGGGACAGGATATAGAGACCCAGTACTTC.